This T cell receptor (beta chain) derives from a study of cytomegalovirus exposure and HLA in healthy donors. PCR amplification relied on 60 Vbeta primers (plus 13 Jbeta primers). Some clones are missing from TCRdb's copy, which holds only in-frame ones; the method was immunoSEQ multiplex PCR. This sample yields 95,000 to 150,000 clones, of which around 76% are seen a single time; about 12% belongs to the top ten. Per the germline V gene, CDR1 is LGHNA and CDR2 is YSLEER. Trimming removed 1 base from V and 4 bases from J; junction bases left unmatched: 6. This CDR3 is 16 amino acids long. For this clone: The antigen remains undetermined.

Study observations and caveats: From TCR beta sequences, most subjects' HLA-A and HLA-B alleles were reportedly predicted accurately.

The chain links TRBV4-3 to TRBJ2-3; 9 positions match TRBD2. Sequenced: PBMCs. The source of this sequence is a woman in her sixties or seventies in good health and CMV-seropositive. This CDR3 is CASSQGPAGGPDTQYF. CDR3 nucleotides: TGCGCCAGCAGCCAAGGTCCAGCGGGAGGCCCAGATACGCAGTATTTT.